This is a list of T cell receptor beta chains from one sample in a study of vaccination and CD4 T cells after COVID-19. Which antigens these TCRs recognize remains unknown. MiXCR, applied by TCRdb to the PCR reads, yields one record per CDR3 protein. This sample has 6,500 to 8,500 distinct CDR3 sequences, with just under 40% found just once. Sequencing used CD4+ T cells from blood, cultured in vitro. Receptors originate from a human donor in good health. The CDR3 runs from the conserved cysteine through the conserved F or W. A D gene is named only where the DNA matches it firmly. Expanded clones get a size class; other rows say once, few or many, or leave the size out.

clone size: NA; J gene: TRBJ2-3; V gene: TRBV24-1; D gene: NA; CDR3 protein: CATSDLVFGSTDTQYF; CDR3 DNA: TGTGCCACCAGTGATTTGGTTTTCGGGAGCACAGATACGCAGTATTTT
clone size: NA; J gene: TRBJ1-6; V gene: TRBV7-9; D gene: NA; CDR3 protein: CASSLVLNNSPLHF; CDR3 DNA: TGTGCCAGCAGCTTAGTACTGAATAATTCACCCCTCCACTTT
clone size: NA; J gene: TRBJ2-5; V gene: TRBV7-7; D gene: NA; CDR3 protein: CASSLMGRQEETQYF; CDR3 DNA: TGTGCCAGCAGCTTAATGGGCAGGCAGGAAGAGACCCAGTACTTC
clone size: few; J gene: TRBJ2-4; V gene: TRBV20-1; D gene: NA; CDR3 protein: CSARDRPIGWGRNIQYF; CDR3 DNA: TGCAGTGCTAGAGATCGTCCTATCGGGTGGGGCCGAAACATTCAGTACTTC
clone size: once; J gene: TRBJ1-6; V gene: TRBV19; D gene: TRBD1; CDR3 protein: CASTDRGVSPLHF; CDR3 DNA: TGTGCCAGTACCGACAGGGGAGTTTCACCCCTCCACTTT
clone size: once; J gene: TRBJ2-3; V gene: TRBV7-2; D gene: NA; CDR3 protein: CASSLVLASDTQYF; CDR3 DNA: TGTGCCAGCAGCTTAGTGCTAGCGTCAGATACGCAGTATTTT
clone size: few; J gene: TRBJ1-1; V gene: TRBV2; D gene: NA; CDR3 protein: CASNREWAAFF; CDR3 DNA: TGTGCCAGCAACAGGGAGTGGGCGGCTTTCTTT
clone size: few; J gene: TRBJ1-2; V gene: TRBV6-1; D gene: TRBD1; CDR3 protein: CASSPGQGWGYTF; CDR3 DNA: TGTGCCAGCAGCCCAGGACAGGGCTGGGGCTACACCTTC
clone size: NA; J gene: TRBJ1-3; V gene: TRBV20-1; D gene: NA; CDR3 protein: CSAGFGYSGNTIYF; CDR3 DNA: TGCAGTGCTGGTTTCGGGTACTCTGGAAACACCATATATTTT
clone size: few; J gene: TRBJ1-2; V gene: TRBV19; D gene: NA; CDR3 protein: CASKESSYTF; CDR3 DNA: TGTGCCAGTAAGGAGTCTAGCTACACCTTC
clone size: NA; J gene: TRBJ2-3; V gene: TRBV20-1; D gene: NA; CDR3 protein: CSARDRTRGPGDTQYF; CDR3 DNA: TGCAGTGCTAGAGATCGGACGCGCGGTCCCGGAGATACGCAGTATTTT
clone size: few; J gene: TRBJ2-1; V gene: TRBV7-2; D gene: TRBD2; CDR3 protein: CASSLGTSGRVRNEQFF; CDR3 DNA: TGTGCCAGCAGCTTAGGGACTAGCGGGAGGGTGCGGAATGAGCAGTTCTTC
clone size: few; J gene: TRBJ1-6; V gene: TRBV30; D gene: NA; CDR3 protein: CAWSFGSPLHF; CDR3 DNA: TGTGCCTGGAGTTTTGGGTCACCCCTCCACTTT
clone size: NA; J gene: TRBJ1-1; V gene: TRBV27; D gene: TRBD1; CDR3 protein: CASSLVDRVRTEAFF; CDR3 DNA: TGTGCCAGCAGTTTAGTAGACAGGGTAAGAACTGAAGCTTTCTTT
clone size: few; J gene: TRBJ1-1; V gene: TRBV6-1; D gene: NA; CDR3 protein: CASSQGMGTEAFF; CDR3 DNA: TGTGCCAGCAGTCAGGGGATGGGCACTGAAGCTTTCTTT
clone size: NA; J gene: TRBJ1-2; V gene: TRBV5-6; D gene: NA; CDR3 protein: CASRGASYGYTF; CDR3 DNA: TGTGCCAGCAGGGGGGCATCCTATGGCTACACCTTC
clone size: few; J gene: TRBJ1-2; V gene: TRBV5-1; D gene: TRBD1; CDR3 protein: CASSTLTGGYGYTF; CDR3 DNA: TGCGCCAGCAGCACCCTGACAGGGGGCTATGGCTACACCTTC
clone size: NA; J gene: TRBJ1-1; V gene: TRBV19; D gene: NA; CDR3 protein: CASSIDRDPNTEAFF; CDR3 DNA: TGTGCCAGTAGTATAGACAGGGATCCGAACACTGAAGCTTTCTTT
clone size: NA; J gene: TRBJ1-6; V gene: TRBV12-3/TRBV12-4; D gene: NA; CDR3 protein: CASSYGGSYNSPLHF; CDR3 DNA: TGTGCCAGCAGTTACGGTGGCTCCTATAATTCACCCCTCCACTTT
clone size: few; J gene: TRBJ1-1; V gene: TRBV7-9; D gene: NA; CDR3 protein: CASRPGNEAFF; CDR3 DNA: TGTGCCAGCAGGCCTGGGAACGAAGCTTTCTTT
clone size: NA; J gene: TRBJ1-2; V gene: TRBV30; D gene: NA; CDR3 protein: CAWSVGKESGYTF; CDR3 DNA: TGTGCCTGGAGTGTAGGAAAGGAGTCCGGCTACACCTTC
clone size: NA; J gene: TRBJ1-2; V gene: TRBV7-2; D gene: NA; CDR3 protein: CASSLLKGGQGYTF; CDR3 DNA: TGTGCCAGCAGCTTACTCAAGGGGGGCCAAGGCTACACCTTC
clone size: NA; J gene: TRBJ1-6; V gene: TRBV3-1; D gene: NA; CDR3 protein: CASSQLPTAGVSPLHF; CDR3 DNA: TGTGCCAGCAGCCAACTCCCGACAGCTGGGGTTTCACCCCTCCACTTT
clone size: NA; J gene: TRBJ1-4; V gene: TRBV7-2; D gene: NA; CDR3 protein: CASSVSPTNEKLFF; CDR3 DNA: TGTGCCAGCAGCGTCAGTCCAACTAATGAAAAACTGTTTTTT
clone size: NA; J gene: TRBJ1-6; V gene: TRBV7-2; D gene: NA; CDR3 protein: CASSYSYNSPLHF; CDR3 DNA: TGTGCCAGCAGCTACTCCTATAATTCACCCCTCCACTTT
clone size: NA; J gene: TRBJ2-4; V gene: TRBV28; D gene: NA; CDR3 protein: CASSLKGSGIKNIQYF; CDR3 DNA: TGTGCCAGCAGTTTAAAAGGGTCGGGAATCAAAAACATTCAGTACTTC
clone size: NA; J gene: TRBJ1-5; V gene: TRBV6-1; D gene: NA; CDR3 protein: CATKYHKTGPGGQPQHF; CDR3 DNA: TGTGCCACCAAGTACCATAAAACAGGCCCTGGAGGTCAGCCCCAGCATTTT
clone size: NA; J gene: TRBJ2-2; V gene: TRBV4-1; D gene: NA; CDR3 protein: CASSQSPAFAGELFF; CDR3 DNA: TGCGCCAGCAGCCAAAGTCCGGCTTTTGCCGGGGAGCTGTTTTTT
clone size: few; J gene: TRBJ1-2; V gene: TRBV6-1; D gene: TRBD1; CDR3 protein: CASRLTGGIYGYTF; CDR3 DNA: TGTGCCAGCAGACTGACAGGGGGAATCTATGGCTACACCTTC
clone size: few; J gene: TRBJ2-5; V gene: TRBV20-1; D gene: TRBD2; CDR3 protein: CSARESGGTQYF; CDR3 DNA: TGCAGTGCTAGAGAGAGCGGGGGGACCCAGTACTTC
clone size: few; J gene: TRBJ1-2; V gene: TRBV6-5; D gene: NA; CDR3 protein: CASSYGRDTYGYTF; CDR3 DNA: TGTGCCAGCAGTTACGGGCGGGATACCTATGGCTACACCTTC
clone size: NA; J gene: TRBJ1-2; V gene: TRBV6-1; D gene: TRBD1; CDR3 protein: CASSRDREAYGYTF; CDR3 DNA: TGTGCCAGCAGTCGGGACAGGGAGGCCTATGGCTACACCTTC
clone size: few; J gene: TRBJ1-2; V gene: TRBV20-1; D gene: NA; CDR3 protein: CSAAGGQPNYGYTF; CDR3 DNA: TGCAGTGCTGCGGGCGGACAGCCTAACTATGGCTACACCTTC
clone size: NA; J gene: TRBJ1-1; V gene: TRBV19; D gene: NA; CDR3 protein: CASSAWGRNTEAFF; CDR3 DNA: TGTGCCAGTAGTGCGTGGGGGCGAAACACTGAAGCTTTCTTT
clone size: NA; J gene: TRBJ2-7; V gene: TRBV14; D gene: NA; CDR3 protein: CASSPGSYEQYF; CDR3 DNA: TGTGCCAGCAGCCCCGGTTCCTACGAGCAGTACTTC
clone size: once; J gene: TRBJ2-3; V gene: TRBV29-1; D gene: TRBD2; CDR3 protein: CSATGTSSADTQYF; CDR3 DNA: TGCAGCGCCACCGGGACTAGTAGCGCAGATACGCAGTATTTT
clone size: once; J gene: TRBJ2-1; V gene: TRBV28; D gene: NA; CDR3 protein: CASSLDGGSLTFEFF; CDR3 DNA: TGTGCCAGCAGTCTGGATGGGGGGAGCCTGACGTTCGAGTTCTTC
clone size: NA; J gene: TRBJ1-5; V gene: TRBV9; D gene: NA; CDR3 protein: CASSVGPSNQPQHF; CDR3 DNA: TGTGCCAGCAGCGTGGGACCCAGCAATCAGCCCCAGCATTTT
clone size: NA; J gene: TRBJ1-3; V gene: TRBV5-6; D gene: NA; CDR3 protein: CASSFLQTISGNTIYF; CDR3 DNA: TGTGCCAGCAGCTTCCTACAGACCATCTCTGGAAACACCATATATTTT
clone size: NA; J gene: TRBJ1-1; V gene: TRBV11-2; D gene: NA; CDR3 protein: CASSPSGNTEAFF; CDR3 DNA: TGTGCCAGCAGCCCGAGCGGAAACACTGAAGCTTTCTTT
clone size: few; J gene: TRBJ2-3; V gene: TRBV15; D gene: TRBD2; CDR3 protein: CATSREPGTRVWDTDTQYF; CDR3 DNA: TGTGCCACCAGCAGAGAGCCCGGGACTAGGGTTTGGGACACAGATACGCAGTATTTT
clone size: NA; J gene: TRBJ2-5; V gene: TRBV19; D gene: NA; CDR3 protein: CASKGLGGGETQYF; CDR3 DNA: TGTGCCAGTAAGGGCCTTGGGGGTGGGGAGACCCAGTACTTC